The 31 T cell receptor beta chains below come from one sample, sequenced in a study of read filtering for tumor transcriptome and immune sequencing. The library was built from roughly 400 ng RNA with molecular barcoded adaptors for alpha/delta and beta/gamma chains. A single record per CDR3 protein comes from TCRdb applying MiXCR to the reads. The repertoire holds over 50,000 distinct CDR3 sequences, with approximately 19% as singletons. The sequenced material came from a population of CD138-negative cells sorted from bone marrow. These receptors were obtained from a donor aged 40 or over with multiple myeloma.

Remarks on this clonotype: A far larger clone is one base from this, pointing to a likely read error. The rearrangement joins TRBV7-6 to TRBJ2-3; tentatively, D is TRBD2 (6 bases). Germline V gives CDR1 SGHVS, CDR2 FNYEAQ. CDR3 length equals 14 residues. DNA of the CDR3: TGTGTCAGCAGCTTTGGAGGGTCGCAAGATACGCAGTATTTT. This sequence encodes CVSSFGGSQDTQYF.

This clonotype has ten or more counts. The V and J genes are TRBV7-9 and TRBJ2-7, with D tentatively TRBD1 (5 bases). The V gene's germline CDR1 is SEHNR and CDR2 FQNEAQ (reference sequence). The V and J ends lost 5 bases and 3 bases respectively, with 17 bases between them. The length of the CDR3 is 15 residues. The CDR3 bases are TGTGCCAGCAGCCCTGATCCAGTTCAGGGCTACGAGCAGTACTTC. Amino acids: CASSPDPVQGYEQYF.

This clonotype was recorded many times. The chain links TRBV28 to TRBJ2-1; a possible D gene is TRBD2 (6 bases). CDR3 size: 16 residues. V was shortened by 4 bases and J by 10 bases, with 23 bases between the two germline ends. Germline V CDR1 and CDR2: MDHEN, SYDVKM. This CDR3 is CASSSPISGGRREQFF. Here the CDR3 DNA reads TGTGCCAGCAGTTCCCCGATTAGCGGAGGAAGGCGAGAGCAGTTCTTC.

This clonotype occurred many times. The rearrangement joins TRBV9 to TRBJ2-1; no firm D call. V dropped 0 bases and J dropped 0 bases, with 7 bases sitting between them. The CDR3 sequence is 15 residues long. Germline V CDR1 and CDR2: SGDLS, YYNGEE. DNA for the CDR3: TGTGCCAGCAGCGTAGACTCCGACTCCTACAATGAGCAGTTCTTC. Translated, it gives CASSVDSDSYNEQFF. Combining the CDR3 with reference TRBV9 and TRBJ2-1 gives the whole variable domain DSGVTQTPKHLITATGQRVTLRCSPRSGDLSVYWYQQSLDQGLQFLIQYYNGEERAKGNILERFSAQQFPDLHSELNLSSLELGDSALYFCASSVDSDSYNEQFFGPGTRLTVL.

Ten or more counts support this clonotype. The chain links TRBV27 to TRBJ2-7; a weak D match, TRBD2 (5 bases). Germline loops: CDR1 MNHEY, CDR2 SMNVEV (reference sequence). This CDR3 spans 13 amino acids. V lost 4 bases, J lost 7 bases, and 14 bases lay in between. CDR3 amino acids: CASSYRTPGEQYF. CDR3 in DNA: TGTGCCAGCAGTTACCGGACTCCTGGGGAGCAGTACTTC.

The DNA of the CDR3 is TGTGCCAGCAGCGGACAGCACCAAGAGACCCAGTACTTC. Translated, it gives CASSGQHQETQYF. The chain recombines TRBV7-3 with TRBJ2-5, with a tentative D call TRBD1 (6 bases). The CDR3 runs 13 residues. Germline lookup yields CDR1 SGHTA and CDR2 FQGTGA. Trimming stripped 5 bases from V and 0 bases from J, with 7 bases between.

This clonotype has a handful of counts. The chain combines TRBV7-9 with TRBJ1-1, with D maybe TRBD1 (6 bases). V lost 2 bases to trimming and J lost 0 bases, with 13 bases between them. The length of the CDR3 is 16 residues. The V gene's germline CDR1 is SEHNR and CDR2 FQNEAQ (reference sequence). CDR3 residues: CASSLMGGGLNTEAFF. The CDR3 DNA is TGTGCCAGCAGCTTAATGGGGGGGGGCCTGAACACTGAAGCTTTCTTT.

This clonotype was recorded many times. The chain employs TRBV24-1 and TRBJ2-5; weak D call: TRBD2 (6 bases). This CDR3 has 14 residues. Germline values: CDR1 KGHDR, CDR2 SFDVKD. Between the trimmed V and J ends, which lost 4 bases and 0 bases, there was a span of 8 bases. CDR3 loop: CATSDGTYQETQYF. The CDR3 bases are TGTGCCACCAGTGACGGGACTTACCAAGAGACCCAGTACTTC.

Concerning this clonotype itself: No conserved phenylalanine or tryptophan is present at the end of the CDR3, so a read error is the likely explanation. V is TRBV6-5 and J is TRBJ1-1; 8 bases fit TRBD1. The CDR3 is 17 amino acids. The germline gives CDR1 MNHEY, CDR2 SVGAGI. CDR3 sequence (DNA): TGTGCCAACAGTTACTCCGGACAGGGACGAGGGAATACTGAAGCTTTCTTA. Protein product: CANSYSGQGRGNTEAFL.

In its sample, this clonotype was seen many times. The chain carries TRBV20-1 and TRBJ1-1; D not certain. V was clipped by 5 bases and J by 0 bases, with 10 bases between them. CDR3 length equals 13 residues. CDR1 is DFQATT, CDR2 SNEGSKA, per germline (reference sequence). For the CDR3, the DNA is TGCAGTGCTCGGGCGGTGATGAACACTGAAGCTTTCTTT. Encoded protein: CSARAVMNTEAFF.

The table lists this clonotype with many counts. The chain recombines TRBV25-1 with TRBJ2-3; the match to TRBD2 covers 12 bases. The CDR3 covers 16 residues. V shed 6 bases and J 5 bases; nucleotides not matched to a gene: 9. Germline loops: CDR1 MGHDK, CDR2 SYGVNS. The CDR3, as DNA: TGTGCCAGCAGCGGAGGACTAGCGGGATTCAGAGATACGCAGTATTTT. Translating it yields CASSGGLAGFRDTQYF.

As DNA, the CDR3 is TGTGCCAGCTCACAGGGACCGATGAGCTCTGGAAACACCATATATTTT. It is translated as CASSQGPMSSGNTIYF. The chain recombines TRBV18 with TRBJ1-3; TRBD1 is a possible D gene (5 bases). Germline V CDR1 and CDR2: KGHSH, LQKENI. V shed 4 bases and J shed 0 bases, with 13 bases lying between them. This CDR3 has 16 residues.

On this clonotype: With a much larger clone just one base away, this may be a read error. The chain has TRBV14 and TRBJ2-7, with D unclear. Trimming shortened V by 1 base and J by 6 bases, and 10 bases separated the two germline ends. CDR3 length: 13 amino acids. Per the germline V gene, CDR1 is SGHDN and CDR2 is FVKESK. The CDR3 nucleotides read TGTGCCAGCAGCCAAGGGGTACCCTGCGAGCAGTACTTC. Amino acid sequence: CASSQGVPCEQYF.

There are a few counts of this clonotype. The chain's CDR3 is CSARKRESTDTQYF. CDR3 sequence (DNA): TGCAGTGCTAGGAAGCGGGAGAGCACAGATACGCAGTATTTT. The gene calls are TRBV20-1 and TRBJ2-3, with 8 bases that match TRBD2. Looked up from germline, CDR1 is DFQATT and CDR2 is SNEGSKA (reference sequence). The V and J ends lost 3 bases and 0 bases, in that order; junction bases with no gene match: 2. The CDR3 is made up of 14 amino acids.

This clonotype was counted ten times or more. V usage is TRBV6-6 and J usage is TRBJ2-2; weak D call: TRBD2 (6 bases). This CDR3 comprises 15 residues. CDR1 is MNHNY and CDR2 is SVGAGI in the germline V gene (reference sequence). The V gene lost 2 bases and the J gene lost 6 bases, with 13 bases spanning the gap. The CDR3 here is CASSYDGRRAGELFF. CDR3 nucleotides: TGTGCCAGCAGTTACGACGGGAGAAGGGCCGGGGAGCTGTTTTTT.

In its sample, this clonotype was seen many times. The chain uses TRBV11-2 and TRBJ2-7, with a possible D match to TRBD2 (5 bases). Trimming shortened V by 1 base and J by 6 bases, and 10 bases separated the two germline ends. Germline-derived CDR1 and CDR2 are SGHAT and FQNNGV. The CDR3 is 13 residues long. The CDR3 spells CASSLAEVGEQYF. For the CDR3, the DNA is TGTGCCAGCAGCTTAGCGGAGGTTGGCGAGCAGTACTTC.

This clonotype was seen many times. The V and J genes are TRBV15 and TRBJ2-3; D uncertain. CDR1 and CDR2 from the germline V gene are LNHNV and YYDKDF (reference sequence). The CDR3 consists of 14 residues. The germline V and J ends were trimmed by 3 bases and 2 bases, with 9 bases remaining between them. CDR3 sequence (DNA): TGTGCCACCAGCAGGGACGGTTCCACAGATACGCAGTATTTT. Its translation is CATSRDGSTDTQYF.

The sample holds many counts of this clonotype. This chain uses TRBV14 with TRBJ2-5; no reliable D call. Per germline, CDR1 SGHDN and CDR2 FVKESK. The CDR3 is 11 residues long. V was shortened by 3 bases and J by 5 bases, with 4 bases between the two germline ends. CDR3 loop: CASSHAETQYF. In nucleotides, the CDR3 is TGTGCCAGCAGCCATGCGGAGACCCAGTACTTC.

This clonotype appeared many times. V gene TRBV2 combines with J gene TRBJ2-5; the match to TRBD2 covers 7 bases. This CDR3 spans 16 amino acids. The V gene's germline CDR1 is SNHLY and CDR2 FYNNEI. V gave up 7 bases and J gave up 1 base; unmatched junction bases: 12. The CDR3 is CASNPQSGVIQETQYF. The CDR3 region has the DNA TGTGCCAGCAATCCCCAGAGCGGGGTGATCCAAGAGACCCAGTACTTC. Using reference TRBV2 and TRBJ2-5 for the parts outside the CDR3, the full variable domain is EPEVTQTPSHQVTQMGQEVILRCVPISNHLYFYWYRQILGQKVEFLVSFYNNEISEKSEIFDDQFSVERPDGSNFTLKIRSTKLEDSAMYFCASNPQSGVIQETQYFGPGTRLLVL.

The chain's CDR3 is CASSLPEDWANEKLFF. The CDR3 coding sequence is TGTGCCAGCAGTCTACCGGAGGACTGGGCTAATGAAAAACTGTTTTTT. V gene TRBV12-3 or TRBV12-4 combines with J gene TRBJ1-4, with D hard to call. This CDR3 is built from 16 residues. V was trimmed by 5 bases and J by 3 bases, leaving 16 bases between them.

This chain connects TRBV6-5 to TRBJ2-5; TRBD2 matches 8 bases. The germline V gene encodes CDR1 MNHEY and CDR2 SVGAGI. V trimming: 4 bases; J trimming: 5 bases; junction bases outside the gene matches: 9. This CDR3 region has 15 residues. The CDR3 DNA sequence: TGTGCCAGCAGTTCCAGCGGGGGAGCCCGGGAGACCCAGTACTTC. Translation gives CASSSSGGARETQYF.

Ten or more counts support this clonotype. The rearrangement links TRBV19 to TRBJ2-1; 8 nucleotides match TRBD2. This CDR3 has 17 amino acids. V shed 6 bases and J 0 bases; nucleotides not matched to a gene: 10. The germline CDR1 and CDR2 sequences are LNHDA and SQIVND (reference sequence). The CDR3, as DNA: TGTGCCAGTAGCACTGTTCTCAGCGGGAGCTCCTACAATGAGCAGTTCTTC. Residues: CASSTVLSGSSYNEQFF.

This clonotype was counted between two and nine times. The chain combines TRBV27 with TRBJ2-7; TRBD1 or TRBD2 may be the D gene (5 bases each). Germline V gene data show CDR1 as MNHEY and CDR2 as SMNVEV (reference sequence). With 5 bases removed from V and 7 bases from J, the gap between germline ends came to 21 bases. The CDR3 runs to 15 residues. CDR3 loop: CASSHRDRLAAEQYF. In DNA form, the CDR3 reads TGTGCCAGCAGTCACCGGGACCGACTCGCCGCGGAGCAGTACTTC.

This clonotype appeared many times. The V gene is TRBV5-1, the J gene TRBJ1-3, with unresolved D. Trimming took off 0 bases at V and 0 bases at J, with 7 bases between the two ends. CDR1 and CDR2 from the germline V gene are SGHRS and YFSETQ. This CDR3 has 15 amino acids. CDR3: CASSLDWSSGNTIYF. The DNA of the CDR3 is TGCGCCAGCAGCTTGGACTGGAGCTCTGGAAACACCATATATTTT.

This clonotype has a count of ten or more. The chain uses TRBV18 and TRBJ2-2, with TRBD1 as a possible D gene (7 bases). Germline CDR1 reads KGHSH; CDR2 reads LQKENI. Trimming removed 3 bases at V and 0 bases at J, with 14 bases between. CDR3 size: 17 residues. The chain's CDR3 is CASSPSGGLSNTGELFF. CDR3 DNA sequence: TGTGCCAGCTCACCGTCAGGGGGGCTGTCGAACACCGGGGAGCTGTTTTTT.

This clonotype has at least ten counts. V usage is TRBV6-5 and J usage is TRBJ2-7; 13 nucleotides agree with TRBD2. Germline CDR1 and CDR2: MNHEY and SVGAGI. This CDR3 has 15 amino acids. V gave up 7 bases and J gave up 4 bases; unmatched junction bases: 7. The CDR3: CASMRLAGGSYEQYF. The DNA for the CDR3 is TGTGCCAGCATGCGACTAGCGGGGGGTTCTTACGAGCAGTACTTC.

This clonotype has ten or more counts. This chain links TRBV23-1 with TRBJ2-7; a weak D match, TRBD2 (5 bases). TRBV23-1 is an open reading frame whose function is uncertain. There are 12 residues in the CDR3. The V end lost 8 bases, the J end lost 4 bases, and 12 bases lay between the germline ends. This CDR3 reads CASQRELYEQYF. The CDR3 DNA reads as TGCGCCAGCCAAAGGGAGTTATACGAGCAGTACTTC.

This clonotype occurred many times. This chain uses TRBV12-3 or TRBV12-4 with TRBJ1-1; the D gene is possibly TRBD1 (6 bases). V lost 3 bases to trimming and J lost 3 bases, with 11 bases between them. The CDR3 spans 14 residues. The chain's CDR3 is CASSFQGRDTEAFF. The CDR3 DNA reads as TGTGCCAGCAGTTTCCAGGGGCGGGACACTGAAGCTTTCTTT.

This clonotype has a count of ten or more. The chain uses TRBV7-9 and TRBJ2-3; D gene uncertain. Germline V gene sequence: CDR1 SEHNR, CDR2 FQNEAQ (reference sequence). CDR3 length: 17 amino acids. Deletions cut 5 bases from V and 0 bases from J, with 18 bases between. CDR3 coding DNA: TGTGCCAGCAGCCTCCGCTCAGTCATCTCAAGCACAGATACGCAGTATTTT. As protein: CASSLRSVISSTDTQYF.

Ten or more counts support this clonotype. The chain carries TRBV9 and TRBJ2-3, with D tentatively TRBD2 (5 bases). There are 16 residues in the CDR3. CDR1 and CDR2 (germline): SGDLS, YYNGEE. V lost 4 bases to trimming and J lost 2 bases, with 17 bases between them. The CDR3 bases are TGTGCCAGCAGCCCCAAGGAGGAGGAGAACACAGATACGCAGTATTTT. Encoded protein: CASSPKEEENTDTQYF.

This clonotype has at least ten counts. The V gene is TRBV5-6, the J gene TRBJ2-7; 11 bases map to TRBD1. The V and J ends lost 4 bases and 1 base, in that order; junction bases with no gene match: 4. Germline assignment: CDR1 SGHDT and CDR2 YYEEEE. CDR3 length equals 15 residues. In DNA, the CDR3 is TGTGCCAGCAGCCCGGACAGGGGGCTATCCTACGAGCAGTACTTC. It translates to CASSPDRGLSYEQYF. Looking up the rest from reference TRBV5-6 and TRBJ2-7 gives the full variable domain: DAGVTQSPTHLIKTRGQQVTLRCSPKSGHDTVSWYQQALGQGPQFIFQYYEEEERQRGNFPDRFSGHQFPNYSSELNVNALLLGDSALYLCASSPDRGLSYEQYFGPGTRLTVT.